Listed below are T cell receptor beta chains from one sample, sequenced in a study of shared clonotypes between healthy human individuals. This table comes from immunoSEQ multiplex PCR, and its TCRdb copy is limited to in-frame clones, with some not included. The repertoire consists of approximately 320,000 clones, with roughly 87% occurring once and the leading ten covering around 15%. Sequenced: memory CD8+ T cells sorted from blood. The receptors here all came from a man in his late teens or twenties in good health. Each CDR3 is given with its conserved first and last residue. A D gene is named only where the DNA matches it firmly.

v_gene	j_gene	d_gene	CDR3aa
TRBV7-8	TRBJ2-3	NA	CASRAASRFTDTQYF
TRBV7-2	TRBJ1-2	NA	CASSLVSGNGYTF
TRBV15	TRBJ2-3	TRBD1	CATSIPRDRGSVESTDTQYF
TRBV5-5	TRBJ1-2	NA	CASSFHGADYTF
TRBV27	TRBJ1-2	TRBD1	CASTWTGERGGYTF
TRBV20-1	TRBJ1-2	NA	CSAGAEAGYTF
TRBV13	TRBJ1-4	NA	CASSCQDGRRRATNEKLFF
TRBV27	TRBJ1-6	TRBD1	CASRIGSPGQGNSPLHF
TRBV30	TRBJ2-1	NA	CAWRDWSSYNEQFF
TRBV13	TRBJ2-7	NA	CASSLSRQSYEQYF
TRBV6-5	TRBJ1-2	NA	CASGPRDGYTF
TRBV11-2	TRBJ2-7	NA	CASSLAPDDEQYF
TRBV18	TRBJ2-7	NA	CASSPPDGTYEQYF
TRBV9	TRBJ2-5	NA	CASSVFGDGYETQYF
TRBV27	TRBJ2-1	TRBD2	CASRLAGAVEQFF
TRBV25-1	TRBJ2-7	NA	CASSEGWGTDYEQYF
TRBV27	TRBJ2-3	NA	CASSPTYLLASTDTQYF
TRBV7-9	TRBJ1-1	NA	CASSLELGVTEAFF
TRBV5-6	TRBJ2-5	TRBD1	CASSPLDRDETQYF
TRBV30	TRBJ1-1	NA	CAWKMDSMNTEAFF
TRBV4-1	TRBJ2-2	NA	CASTELDLNTGELFF
TRBV7-9	TRBJ1-2	NA	CASSLSQTAHYGYTF
TRBV5-6	TRBJ2-1	NA	CASSFGADFNEQFF
TRBV7-9	TRBJ1-2	NA	CASSGAENLGGGYTF
TRBV6-5	TRBJ2-5	TRBD1	CASSYGQGVETQYF
TRBV27	TRBJ2-5	TRBD1	CASSLLGTGGSETQYF
TRBV28	TRBJ2-5	NA	CASSVLGSPKTQYF
TRBV13	TRBJ1-4	TRBD1	CASSPGQPNPQREKLFF
TRBV5-1	TRBJ1-4	NA	CASSSRGGEKLFF
TRBV15	TRBJ2-5	NA	CATSRAGELQETQYF
TRBV27	TRBJ2-1	TRBD2	CASSLTMGGRWGEQFF
TRBV5-4	TRBJ2-7	TRBD1	CASSKDRAYEQYF
TRBV5-6	TRBJ2-7	TRBD1	CASSWGTGGFHEQYF
TRBV11-2	TRBJ2-7	NA	CASSSSGSIEQYF
TRBV4-1	TRBJ2-7	TRBD1	CASSPGTGVSYEQYF
TRBV9	TRBJ1-1	NA	CASSAGQSEAFF
TRBV12-5	TRBJ2-5	NA	CASGSPGTVETQYF